The clone carrying this T cell receptor beta chain appeared a single time. Its antigen remains unknown. The CDR3 contains 14 residues. Germline CDR1 is MNHEY and CDR2 is SVGEGT. The V end lost 2 bases, the J end lost 5 bases, and 10 bases lay between the germline ends. Assay used: immunoSEQ multiplex PCR; TCRdb lists only in-frame clones, some missing. The sample consists of under 40,000 clones, about 80% of them appearing once. This sample is drawn from a study of vaccination effects on CD4 cells after COVID-19. Before any sequencing was done, the ViraFEST assay used viral peptide pools to expand antigen-specific CD4+ T cells. Subsequent to 10 days of culture, CD4+ T cells were isolated. Two doses of BNT162b2 or mRNA-1273 vaccine were administered to participants.

The sample consisted of CD4+ T cells from PBMCs cultured with HCoV-NL63 spike peptides, taken after COVID-19 vaccination. The TCR was taken from a human donor who received a COVID-19 vaccine. Some clones in this sample may be carry-over from other donors' samples. V gene TRBV6-2 or TRBV6-3 combines with J gene TRBJ1-5, with a possible D match to TRBD1 (5 bases). The CDR3 is CASSYGGQDQPQHF. CDR3 nucleotide sequence: TGTGCCAGCAGTTACGGGGGTCAGGATCAGCCCCAGCATTTT.